Sequencing of this TCR beta chain was carried out in a study of glioma-infiltrating T cells after dendritic cell vaccination (dated by TCRdb to between 2015 and 2016). With respect to the entire study: Of the 15 or so glioblastoma patients in the cohort, all drawn from Phase I and II dendritic cell vaccination trials, 9 were newly diagnosed and 6 had recurrent disease. Between the early 2000s and the early 2010s, the patients were given dendritic cell vaccination pulsed with autologous tumor lysate. To make the vaccine, monocyte-derived dendritic cells were cultured for roughly seven days with IL-4 and GM-CSF and then pulsed overnight with autologous tumor lysate. Each patient got three intradermal injections of the dendritic cell vaccine, spaced at biweekly intervals, in the arm below the axilla. In glioblastoma patients vaccinated with dendritic cells, deep sequencing of TCR beta CDR3 regions served to measure tumor-infiltrating lymphocyte content and to compare repertoires between tumor and blood. TCR sequencing metrics, including TIL content and tumor-blood repertoire overlap, were correlated with survival after dendritic cell vaccination. The study at large found these results: No direct relationship between TCR clonality and survival was found, suggesting a diverse polyclonal response may matter. The cohort was small and heterogeneous, and full blood and tumor sets were available for few patients, with initial-recurrent tumor pairs available for even fewer patients. After dendritic cell vaccination, a higher estimated pretreatment TIL content predicted longer time to progression and overall survival. The three-group TCR overlap response model was described as speculative and requiring prospective validation.

The junction carries 11 bases between V and J, which are trimmed by 5 bases and 0 bases respectively. The germline V gene sets CDR1 to SNHLY and CDR2 to FYNNEI. The CDR3 sequence holds 15 residues, the cysteine and phenylalanine included. Of the read, only the CDR3 DNA is kept; its 45 bases are in frame from base 1. To be selected, patients needed enough residual fresh-frozen tumor tissue and more than two years of available survival data. None of the glioblastoma patients carried an isocitrate dehydrogenase mutation, although molecular status otherwise varied. PBMC were collected before vaccination, two weeks after the third vaccination, and at tumor progression when it occurred. Genomic DNA was extracted with the Qiagen DNeasy Blood extraction Kit. Of note for this clone: The target of this receptor is not known. Within one base of it there is no much larger clone, and no base qualities were kept.

The immunoSEQ assay amplified TCRB CDR3 regions from about 2 micrograms of genomic DNA, or from all available DNA when less than that amount was available. The multiplex PCR relied on 60 forward primers for TCR V beta segments and 13 reverse primers for J beta segments. To estimate reads per starting template, synthetic control templates were spiked into each sample at limiting dilution. The Illumina HiSeq System generated sequencing reads of 87 bp. On the authors' methods: To remove PCR and sequencing errors, closely related sequences were merged with a nearest neighbor algorithm. TCR overlap was measured as the percentage of unique tumor TCR beta sequences also present in the same patient's peripheral blood. TCRdb stores this immuneACCESS table with in-frame sequences only. Part of the clones is absent; in the studies checked, under half of the shortfall reflects unresolved V genes, and no reason is known for the rest. D and trimming come from the DNA, and the V and J calls and clone size come from that table. The sample table lists under 100,000 clones, under 90% of them with a count of one. Around 2.9% of the sample goes to the ten largest clones.

This TCR derives from a human donor with glioblastoma. The rearranged segments are TRBV2 and TRBJ1-5; TRBD1 is a weak D gene call, 6 bases matching. The sample in question was blood, obtained before dendritic cell vaccination. The CDR3 reads as follows: CASSLDRVSNQPQHF. The sequence in DNA is TGTGCCAGCAGTCTGGACAGAGTTAGCAATCAGCCCCAGCATTTT.